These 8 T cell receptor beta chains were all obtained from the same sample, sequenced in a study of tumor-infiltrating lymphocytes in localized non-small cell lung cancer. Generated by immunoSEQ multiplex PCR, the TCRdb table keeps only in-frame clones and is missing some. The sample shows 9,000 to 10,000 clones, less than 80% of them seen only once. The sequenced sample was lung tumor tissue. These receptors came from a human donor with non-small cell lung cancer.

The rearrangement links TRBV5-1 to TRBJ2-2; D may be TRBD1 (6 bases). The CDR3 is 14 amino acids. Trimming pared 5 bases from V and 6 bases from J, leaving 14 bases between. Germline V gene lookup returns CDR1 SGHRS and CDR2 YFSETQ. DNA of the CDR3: TGCGCCAGCAGATGTCAGGGGTGGCCCGGGGAGCTGTTTTTT. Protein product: CASRCQGWPGELFF.

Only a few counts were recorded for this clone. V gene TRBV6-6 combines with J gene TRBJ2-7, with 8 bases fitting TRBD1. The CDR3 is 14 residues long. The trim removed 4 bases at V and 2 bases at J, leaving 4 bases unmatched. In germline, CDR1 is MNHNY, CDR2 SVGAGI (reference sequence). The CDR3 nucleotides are TGTGCCAGCAGTTCTAGGGACAGGACCTACGAGCAGTACTTC. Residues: CASSSRDRTYEQYF.

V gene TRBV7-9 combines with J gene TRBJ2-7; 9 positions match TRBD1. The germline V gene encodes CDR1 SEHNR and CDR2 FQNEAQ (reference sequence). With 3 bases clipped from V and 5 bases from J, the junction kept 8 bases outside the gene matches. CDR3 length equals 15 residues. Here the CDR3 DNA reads TGTGCCAGCAGCTTGGGCCTGGACAGGGGCCACGAGCAGTACTTC. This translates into CASSLGLDRGHEQYF.

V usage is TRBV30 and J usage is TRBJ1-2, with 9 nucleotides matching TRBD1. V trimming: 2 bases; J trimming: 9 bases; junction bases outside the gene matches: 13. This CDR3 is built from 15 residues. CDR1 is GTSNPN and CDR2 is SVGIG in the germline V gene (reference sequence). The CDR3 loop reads CAWSQTDGQGRSYTF. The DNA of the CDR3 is TGTGCCTGGAGTCAGACTGACGGACAGGGGAGGAGCTACACCTTC.

CDR3 bases: TGTGCCAGCATCCAGAACACTGAAGCTTTCTTT. Protein: CASIQNTEAFF. The gene calls are TRBV2 and TRBJ1-1; D uncertain. There are 11 residues in the CDR3. Germline V gene sequence: CDR1 SNHLY, CDR2 FYNNEI. V lost 7 bases to trimming and J lost 1 base, with 4 bases between them.

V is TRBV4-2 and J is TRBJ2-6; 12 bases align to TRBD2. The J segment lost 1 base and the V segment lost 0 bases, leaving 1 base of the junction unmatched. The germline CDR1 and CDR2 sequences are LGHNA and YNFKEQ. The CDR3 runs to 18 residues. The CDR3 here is CASSQDGLAGSGANVLTF. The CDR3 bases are TGTGCCAGCAGCCAAGATGGACTAGCGGGGTCTGGGGCCAACGTCCTGACTTTC.

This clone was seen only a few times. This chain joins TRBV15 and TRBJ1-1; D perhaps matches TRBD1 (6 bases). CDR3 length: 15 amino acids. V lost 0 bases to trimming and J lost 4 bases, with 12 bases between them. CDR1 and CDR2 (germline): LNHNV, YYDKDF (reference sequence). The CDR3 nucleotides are TGTGCCACCAGCAGAGATCTTGGGGGCGGCACTGAAGCTTTCTTT. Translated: CATSRDLGGGTEAFF.

For the CDR3, the DNA is TGCAGTGCTTCCCGGGACGGTGAAGCTTTCTTT. This sequence encodes CSASRDGEAFF. The chain recombines TRBV20-1 with TRBJ1-1; a possible D gene is TRBD1 (5 bases). V lost 5 bases and J 7 bases, leaving 11 bases between the germline ends. Germline V gene data show CDR1 as DFQATT and CDR2 as SNEGSKA (reference sequence). There are 11 residues in the CDR3.